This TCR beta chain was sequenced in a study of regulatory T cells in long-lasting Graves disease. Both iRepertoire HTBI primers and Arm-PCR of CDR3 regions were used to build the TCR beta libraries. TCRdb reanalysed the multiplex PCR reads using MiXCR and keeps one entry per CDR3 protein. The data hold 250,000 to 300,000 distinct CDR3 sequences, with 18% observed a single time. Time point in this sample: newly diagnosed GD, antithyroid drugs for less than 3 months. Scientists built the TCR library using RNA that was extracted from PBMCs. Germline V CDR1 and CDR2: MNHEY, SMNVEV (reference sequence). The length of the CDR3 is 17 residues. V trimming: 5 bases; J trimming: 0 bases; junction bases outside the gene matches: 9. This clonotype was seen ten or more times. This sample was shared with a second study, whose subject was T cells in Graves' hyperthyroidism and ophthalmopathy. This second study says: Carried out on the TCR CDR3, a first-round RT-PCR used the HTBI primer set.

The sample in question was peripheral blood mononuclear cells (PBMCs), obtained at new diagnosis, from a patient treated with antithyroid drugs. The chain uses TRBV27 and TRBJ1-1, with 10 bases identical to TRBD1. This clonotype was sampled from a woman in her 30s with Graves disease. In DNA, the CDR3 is TGTGCCAGCAGTGCGGACAGGGGGGTTTGGGTGAACACTGAAGCTTTCTTT. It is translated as CASSADRGVWVNTEAFF.